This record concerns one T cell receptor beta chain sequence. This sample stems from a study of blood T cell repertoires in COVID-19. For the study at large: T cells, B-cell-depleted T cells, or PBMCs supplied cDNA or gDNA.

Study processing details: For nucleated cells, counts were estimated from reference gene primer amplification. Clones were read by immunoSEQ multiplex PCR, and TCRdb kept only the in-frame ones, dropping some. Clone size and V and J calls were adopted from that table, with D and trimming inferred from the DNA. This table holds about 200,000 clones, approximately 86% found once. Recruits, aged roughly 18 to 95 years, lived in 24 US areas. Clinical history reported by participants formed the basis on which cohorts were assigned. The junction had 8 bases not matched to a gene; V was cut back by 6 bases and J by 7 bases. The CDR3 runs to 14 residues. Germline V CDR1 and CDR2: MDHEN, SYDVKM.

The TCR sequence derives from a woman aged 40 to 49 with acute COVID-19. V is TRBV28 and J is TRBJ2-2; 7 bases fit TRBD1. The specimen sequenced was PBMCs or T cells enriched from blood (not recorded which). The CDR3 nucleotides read TGTGCCAGCAGAGATGCCCGGGACAGCGGGGAGCTGTTTTTT. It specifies CASRDARDSGELFF.